This record covers a single T cell receptor (beta chain). This clonotype was seen only a few times. Its antigen has not been determined. It has no much larger one-base neighbor in the sample; base qualities were not kept. Sequencing relied on an Illumina NovaSeq 6000. TCRalpha and TCRbeta cDNA libraries were constructed by 5'RACE with constant-segment primers, with sample barcodes and unique molecular identifiers being introduced. RNA was extracted from every sample with Trizol reagent. Libraries were amplified in two PCR steps, with a second sample barcode and Illumina TruSeq adapters added in the second step. Sequencing of the libraries was done on an Illumina NovaSeq, producing 2 x 150 bp paired-end reads. On the study's bioinformatics: The reads were demultiplexed and collapsed into UMI-guided consensus sequences using migec v1.2.7. With mixcr v2.1.11, UMI consensuses were aligned to TRA and TRB V and J templates and assembled into clonotypes. Expanded or contracted clonotypes were those called significant by both edgeR and NoisET, with noise models trained on biological replicates. For edgeR calls, the thresholds were a false discovery rate-adjusted p below 0.01 and a log2 fold-change of 1. As an exploratory analysis of dynamics, max-normalized trajectories of the 1000 most abundant clonotypes were examined by PCA with hierarchical clustering. Separately sequenced CD4+ and CD8+ repertoires were used to assign the CD4 or CD8 phenotype of responding clones. TCRdb handled the public reads itself, with Q25 trimming in fastp and clone calling in MiXCR, and kept productive beta chains. For every CDR3 protein sequence, its rows merge into one entry that carries the most common genes and DNA. The V and J calls reflect TCRdb's pipeline rather than the authors' work. This sample gives 58,000 or so distinct CDR3 sequences in total; roughly 26% of them show up just once. The ten largest clones capture about 40% of the sample.

The sample belongs to a study of T-cell memory formation after mild COVID-19 (dated by TCRdb to 2020 to 2023). Context from the whole study: Most TCR sequence clusters were specific to one of the two donors. In a couple of donors, T-cell clones that expanded and contracted after mild COVID-19 were followed by sequencing TCRalpha and TCRbeta repertoires longitudinally. The cohort comprised two young, previously healthy adult volunteers, one female and one male. Study-wide findings and limitations: Contracting CD4+ clones turned up mainly in the CM and EM memory subsets, whereas EMRA was where CD8+ clones were enriched. The study covered only a couple of mild cases, and larger cohorts including severe cases with pre-infection samples were considered necessary. Clones contracting from day 15 to 85 had balanced CD4/CD8 phenotypes, while a second wave expanding from day 15 to 37 was biased towards CD4+. Whether the second-wave clones peaking on day 37 were SARS-CoV-2 specific was not confirmed. The detection of some responding clones in pre-infection memory suggests that pre-existing cross-reactive memory T cells joined the SARS-CoV-2 response.

The CDR3 spans 15 residues, from the cysteine through the phenylalanine. Of all the DNA, just the CDR3 is kept, 45 bases in frame from base 1. Sequences MGHRA (CDR1) and YSYEKL (CDR2) are obtained from the germline V gene. The junction carries 14 bases between V and J, which are trimmed by 1 base and 5 bases respectively. Ficoll-Paque density gradient centrifugation was used to isolate PBMCs. The sequence was collected from a man younger than 35 who had mild COVID-19 (a few samples of this study predate the infection). The sample titles of this study are shuffled in the database, so cell type and time point are left out; the donor was told from shared clones. The rearranged chain carries TRBV4-1 and TRBJ2-5, with the D gene uncertain. The specimen was PBMCs or a T cell subset sorted from them (not recorded which). The encoded CDR3 is CASSQVFTSGETQYF. The nucleotide sequence is TGCGCCAGCAGCCAAGTTTTTACTTCTGGTGAGACCCAGTACTTC.